The sequence of this T cell receptor (beta chain) was determined in a study of blood T cell repertoires in COVID-19. The overall study: The samples span acute and convalescent COVID-19 from the United States, Italy and Spain. T cells, B-cell-depleted T cells, or PBMCs provided the cDNA or gDNA that served as material.

In the original analysis: From reference gene primer amplification, estimates of nucleated cell counts were derived. Only in-frame clones appear in the TCRdb table, and some are missing; sequencing was by immunoSEQ multiplex PCR. The DNA was the basis for D and trimming; V, J and clone size are from that table. The top ten clones hold 12% of a sample with 100,000 to 150,000 clones, about 83% of them seen once. V was clipped by 2 bases and J by 0 bases; unmatched bases: 14. CDR3 length equals 18 residues. CDR1 and CDR2 (germline): SGHRS, YFSETQ. What was sequenced was peripheral blood. This TCR was recovered from a man between 60 and 70 years old with acute or convalescent COVID-19. The chain has TRBV5-1 and TRBJ2-7; 7 nucleotides agree with TRBD1. The CDR3 bases are TGCGCCAGCAGCTTCCAAACGCGACAGGGACAATACTCCTACGAGCAGTACTTC. Translating gives CASSFQTRQGQYSYEQYF.